These T cell receptor beta chains were read from a single sample in a study of shared clonotypes between healthy human individuals. Some clones are missing from TCRdb's copy, which holds only in-frame ones; the method was immunoSEQ multiplex PCR. The data contain over 800,000 clones, approximately 92% of them singletons. What was sequenced was naive CD8+ T cells sorted from blood. All receptors derive from a man younger than 45 in good health. Each CDR3 is given with its conserved first and last residue. D genes are given only for firm matches. The size field is filled for only some rows; it gives once, few, many or a size class.

v_call: TRBV28; j_call: TRBJ1-2; clone_size: -; d_call: -; cdr3_aa: CASSLVPDKHYGYTF; cdr3_nt: TGTGCCAGCAGTTTAGTCCCCGACAAACACTATGGCTACACCTTC
v_call: TRBV29-1; j_call: TRBJ2-5; clone_size: -; d_call: -; cdr3_aa: CSANGREQETQYF; cdr3_nt: TGCAGCGCAAACGGACGCGAACAAGAGACCCAGTACTTC
v_call: TRBV10-2; j_call: TRBJ2-2; clone_size: -; d_call: TRBD1; cdr3_aa: CASRPFGTGLAGELFF; cdr3_nt: TGCGCCAGCAGGCCCTTCGGGACAGGCCTGGCCGGGGAGCTGTTTTTT
v_call: TRBV27; j_call: TRBJ1-2; clone_size: -; d_call: -; cdr3_aa: CASSKSSGVGYGYTF; cdr3_nt: TGTGCCAGCAGCAAGAGTTCGGGAGTAGGGTATGGCTACACCTTC
v_call: TRBV18; j_call: TRBJ1-5; clone_size: -; d_call: -; cdr3_aa: CASSQSRDPGQPQHF; cdr3_nt: TGTGCCAGCTCACAAAGCAGGGACCCCGGTCAGCCCCAGCATTTT
v_call: TRBV4-3; j_call: TRBJ1-5; clone_size: -; d_call: TRBD1; cdr3_aa: CASSQNTGAGQPQHF; cdr3_nt: TGCGCCAGCAGCCAAAATACAGGGGCAGGTCAGCCCCAGCATTTT
v_call: TRBV27; j_call: TRBJ2-7; clone_size: -; d_call: -; cdr3_aa: CASSLRVSYEQYF; cdr3_nt: TGTGCCAGCAGTTTAAGGGTGTCCTACGAGCAGTACTTC
v_call: TRBV9; j_call: TRBJ2-7; clone_size: few; d_call: -; cdr3_aa: CASSPSSYEQYF; cdr3_nt: TGTGCCAGCAGCCCCTCCTCTTACGAGCAGTACTTC
v_call: TRBV5-8; j_call: TRBJ2-5; clone_size: -; d_call: -; cdr3_aa: CASSPAVVQETQYF; cdr3_nt: TGTGCCAGCAGCCCGGCGGTGGTACAAGAGACCCAGTACTTC
v_call: TRBV9; j_call: TRBJ2-1; clone_size: once; d_call: -; cdr3_aa: CASSGVGGEQFF; cdr3_nt: TGTGCCTCCTCAGGTGTCGGAGGGGAGCAGTTCTTC
v_call: TRBV7-8; j_call: TRBJ2-3; clone_size: -; d_call: -; cdr3_aa: CASSFRVTDTQYF; cdr3_nt: TGTGCCAGCAGCTTTCGCGTCACAGATACGCAGTATTTT
v_call: TRBV7-9; j_call: TRBJ2-3; clone_size: -; d_call: TRBD2; cdr3_aa: CASSTSGGGDTQYF; cdr3_nt: TGTGCCAGCAGCACAAGCGGGGGGGGAGATACGCAGTATTTT
v_call: TRBV7-6; j_call: TRBJ2-2; clone_size: -; d_call: TRBD2; cdr3_aa: CASSLEVAGGQELFF; cdr3_nt: TGTGCCAGCAGCTTAGAGGTAGCGGGAGGCCAGGAGCTGTTTTTT